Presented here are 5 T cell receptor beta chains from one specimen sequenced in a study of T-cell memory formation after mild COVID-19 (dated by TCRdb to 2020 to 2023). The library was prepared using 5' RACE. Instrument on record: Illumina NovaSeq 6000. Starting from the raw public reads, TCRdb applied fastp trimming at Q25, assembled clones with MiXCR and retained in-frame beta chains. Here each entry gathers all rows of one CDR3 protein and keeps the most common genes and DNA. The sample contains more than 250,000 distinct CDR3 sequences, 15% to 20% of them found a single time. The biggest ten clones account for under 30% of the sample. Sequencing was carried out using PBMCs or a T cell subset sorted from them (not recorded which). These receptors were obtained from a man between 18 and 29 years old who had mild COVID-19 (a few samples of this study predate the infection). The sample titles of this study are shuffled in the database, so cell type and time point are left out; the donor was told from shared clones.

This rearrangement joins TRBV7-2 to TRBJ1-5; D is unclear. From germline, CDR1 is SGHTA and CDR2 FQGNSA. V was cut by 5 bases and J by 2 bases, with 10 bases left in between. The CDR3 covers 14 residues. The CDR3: CASSPSRGNQPQHF. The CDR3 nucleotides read TGTGCCAGCAGCCCATCAAGGGGCAATCAGCCCCAGCATTTT. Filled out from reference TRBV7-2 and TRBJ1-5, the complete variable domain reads GAGVSQSPSNKVTEKGKDVELRCDPISGHTALYWYRQSLGQGLEFLIYFQGNSAPDKSGLPSDRFSAERTGGSVSTLTIQRTQQEDSAVYLCASSPSRGNQPQHFGDGTRLSIL.

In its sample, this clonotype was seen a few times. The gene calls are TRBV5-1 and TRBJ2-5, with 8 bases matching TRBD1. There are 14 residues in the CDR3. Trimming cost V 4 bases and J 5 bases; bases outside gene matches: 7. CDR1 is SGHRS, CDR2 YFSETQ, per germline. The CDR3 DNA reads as TGCGCCAGCAGCATGCAGGGGGCTGGGGAGACCCAGTACTTC. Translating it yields CASSMQGAGETQYF. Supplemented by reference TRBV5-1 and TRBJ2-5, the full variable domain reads KAGVTQTPRYLIKTRGQQVTLSCSPISGHRSVSWYQQTPGQGLQFLFEYFSETQRNKGNFPGRFSGRQFSNSRSEMNVSTLELGDSALYLCASSMQGAGETQYFGPGTRLLVL.

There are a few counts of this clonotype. DNA for the CDR3: TGTGCCAGCAGCTTGGGGGGGAAGTCCACCGGGGAGCTGTTTTTT. It translates to CASSLGGKSTGELFF. V is TRBV5-4 and J is TRBJ2-2; D tentatively fits TRBD1 or TRBD2 (5 bases each). Trimming pared 0 bases from V and 4 bases from J, leaving 10 bases between. There are 15 residues in the CDR3. The germline V gene encodes CDR1 SGHNT and CDR2 YYREEE (reference sequence). Using reference TRBV5-4 and TRBJ2-2 for the parts outside the CDR3, the full variable domain is ETGVTQSPTHLIKTRGQQVTLRCSSQSGHNTVSWYQQALGQGPQFIFQYYREEENGRGNFPPRFSGLQFPNYSSELNVNALELDDSALYLCASSLGGKSTGELFFGEGSRLTVL.

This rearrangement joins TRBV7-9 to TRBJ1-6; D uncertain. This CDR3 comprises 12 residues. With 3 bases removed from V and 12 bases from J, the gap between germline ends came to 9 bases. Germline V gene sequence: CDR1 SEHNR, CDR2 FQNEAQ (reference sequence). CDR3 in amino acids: CASSFVGEPLHF. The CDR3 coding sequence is TGTGCCAGCAGCTTTGTAGGCGAACCCCTCCACTTT.

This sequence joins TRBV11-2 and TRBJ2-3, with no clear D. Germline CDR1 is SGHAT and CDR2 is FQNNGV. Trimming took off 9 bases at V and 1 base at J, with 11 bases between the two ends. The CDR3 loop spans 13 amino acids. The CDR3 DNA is TGTGCCAGTGATGGTACTGGCACAGATACGCAGTATTTT. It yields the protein CASDGTGTDTQYF. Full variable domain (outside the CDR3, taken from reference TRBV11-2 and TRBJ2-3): EAGVAQSPRYKIIEKRQSVAFWCNPISGHATLYWYQQILGQGPKLLIQFQNNGVVDDSQLPKDRFSAERLKGVDSTLKIQPAKLEDSAVYLCASDGTGTDTQYFGPGTRLTVL.